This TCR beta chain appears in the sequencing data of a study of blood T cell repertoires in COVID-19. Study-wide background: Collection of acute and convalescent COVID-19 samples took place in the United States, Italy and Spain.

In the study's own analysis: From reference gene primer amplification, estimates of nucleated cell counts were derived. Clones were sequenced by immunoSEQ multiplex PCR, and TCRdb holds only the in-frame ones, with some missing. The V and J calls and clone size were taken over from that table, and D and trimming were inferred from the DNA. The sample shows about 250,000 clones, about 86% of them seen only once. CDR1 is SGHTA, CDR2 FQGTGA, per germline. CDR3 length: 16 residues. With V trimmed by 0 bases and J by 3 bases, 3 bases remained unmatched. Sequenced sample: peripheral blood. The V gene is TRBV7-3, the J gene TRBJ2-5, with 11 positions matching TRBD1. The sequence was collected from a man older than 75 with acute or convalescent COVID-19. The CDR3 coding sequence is TGTGCCAGCAGCTTAACCGGGACAGGGGGAAAAGAGACCCAGTACTTC. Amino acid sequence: CASSLTGTGGKETQYF.